Below, one TCR beta chain is given with its context. Its antigen is as yet unknown. The trim removed 5 bases at V and 0 bases at J, leaving 4 bases unmatched. CDR1 and CDR2 from the germline V gene are SGDLS and YYNGEE. The CDR3 runs to 15 residues. The data belong to a study of cytomegalovirus exposure and HLA in healthy donors. The primer mix had 60 Vbeta and 13 Jbeta primers. Repertoires were generated with immunoSEQ multiplex PCR, while TCRdb's copy carries only in-frame clones and drops some. The listing records some 75,000 clones. Study-wide results and limits: According to a later analysis, donors in an Asian-associated ancestry cluster reportedly had fewer N-insertions than the roughly 630-donor mean. As a later analysis revealed, the rate of TCR association differed by HLA locus, with DRB1 most and HLA-C fewest. Equally common other TCR beta chains were less clonally expanded than HLA-associated ones, a later analysis found.

The chain links TRBV9 to TRBJ2-7; 11 bases fit TRBD2. The sample consisted of PBMCs. The clonotype was recovered from a female donor in good health and CMV-seropositive. CDR3 amino acids: CASSPTSGVSYEQYF. The CDR3 DNA reads TGTGCCAGCAGTCCGACTAGCGGGGTCTCCTACGAGCAGTACTTC. Combining the CDR3 with reference TRBV9 and TRBJ2-7 gives the whole variable domain DSGVTQTPKHLITATGQRVTLRCSPRSGDLSVYWYQQSLDQGLQFLIQYYNGEERAKGNILERFSAQQFPDLHSELNLSSLELGDSALYFCASSPTSGVSYEQYFGPGTRLTVT.